The rows below give T cell receptor beta chains drawn from one sample of a study of T cells in Graves' hyperthyroidism and ophthalmopathy. In TCRdb, the multiplex PCR reads were re-called with MiXCR into one record per CDR3 protein. The sample shows about 400,000 distinct CDR3 sequences, less than 20% of them seen only once. Sequencing input: blood. The receptor set was obtained from a young woman with Graves' hyperthyroidism that later progressed to Graves' ophthalmopathy. Each CDR3 is given with its conserved first and last residue. D genes are given only for firm matches. Where a row states a size, it is once, few, many or the class of an expanded clone; other rows omit it.

abundance	j_gene	v_gene	d_gene	CDR3nt	CDR3aa
many	TRBJ1-5	TRBV2	TRBD1	TGTGCCAGCAGCGTTGGACAGGGAAGGCGTAATAGCAATCAGCCCCAGCATTTT	CASSVGQGRRNSNQPQHF
-	TRBJ1-3	TRBV19	TRBD1	TGTGCCACCGGGACAGCTTTAGTGGCTGGAAACACCATATATTTT	CATGTALVAGNTIYF
many	TRBJ1-5	TRBV28	TRBD1	TGTGCCAGCAACATACAGGGGGCATGGAGCAATCAGCCCCAGCATTTT	CASNIQGAWSNQPQHF
many	TRBJ2-7	TRBV27	-	TGTGCCAGCAGTTGGGGGGGGGCCTCCTACGAGCAGTACTTC	CASSWGGASYEQYF
-	TRBJ2-7	TRBV18	-	TGTGCCAGCTCACCACGCCCAGGCCCGAACCCCGAGCAGTACTTC	CASSPRPGPNPEQYF
many	TRBJ2-7	TRBV5-1	-	TGCGCCAGCAGGGGGGGAGGCGAGCAGTACTTC	CASRGGGEQYF
many	TRBJ2-1	TRBV11-2	TRBD2	TGTGCCAGCCGCACTAGCGGGGGAGCGACTAAGCAGTTCTTC	CASRTSGGATKQFF
many	TRBJ2-3	TRBV2	TRBD2	TGTGCCAGCAGTGGGGGGGGAGGCGCAACAGATACGCAGTATTTT	CASSGGGGATDTQYF
many	TRBJ2-3	TRBV7-2	TRBD2	TGTGCCAGCAGCCTTTACTCCTTTTCGACTAGCGGGAGGGGCACAGATACGCAGTATTTT	CASSLYSFSTSGRGTDTQYF
few	TRBJ2-7	TRBV11-2	TRBD2	TGTGCCAGCAGCCAAAGCGGGACTAGCGGGACGGGGGGTGAGCAGTACTTC	CASSQSGTSGTGGEQYF
-	TRBJ1-1	TRBV29-1	TRBD1	TGCAGCGGGGGGACAGCGACTGAAGCTTTCTTT	CSGGTATEAFF
many	TRBJ2-7	TRBV13	TRBD2	TGTGCCAGCAGCCCCAGGACTAGCGGGATGGGCTACGAGCAGTACTTC	CASSPRTSGMGYEQYF
-	TRBJ2-2	TRBV10-3	-	TGTGCCATCAGTGAGCGGGAGAACACCGGGGAGCTGTTTTTT	CAISERENTGELFF
few	TRBJ2-3	TRBV9	-	TGTGCCAGCAGCGGCGGGACGACGGGCACAGATACGCAGTATTTT	CASSGGTTGTDTQYF
-	TRBJ1-5	TRBV4-1	-	TGCGCCAGCAGCCAAGAAACCGTACGGAGTCAGCCCCAGCATTTT	CASSQETVRSQPQHF
many	TRBJ2-6	TRBV11-2	-	TGTGCCAGCAGACTTATCGGGTCTGGGGCCAACGTCCTGACTTTC	CASRLIGSGANVLTF
many	TRBJ2-1	TRBV28	-	TGTGCCAGCGGGGACACCAAACCATATGAGCAGTTCTTC	CASGDTKPYEQFF
few	TRBJ1-2	TRBV27	-	TGTGCCAGCAGTGGCGGGGGGGGGGCGCAAGGCTACACCTTC	CASSGGGGAQGYTF
-	TRBJ2-5	TRBV28	-	TGTGCCAGCAGTTCCCCAGGGTACGTGGGAGTGACCCAGTACTTC	CASSSPGYVGVTQYF
many	TRBJ2-7	TRBV20-1	TRBD2	TGCAGTGCTAGGCGGGAGTCCTCCTACGAGCAGTACTTC	CSARRESSYEQYF
few	TRBJ1-5	TRBV12-3/TRBV12-4	-	TGTGCCAGCAGTTTTGGCGGGGGAATAGCGCCCCAGCATTTT	CASSFGGGIAPQHF
once	TRBJ2-2	TRBV3-1	TRBD1	TGTGCCAGCAGCCGCTCTTGGGACAGGGGGGGCACCGGGGAGCTGTTTTTT	CASSRSWDRGGTGELFF
many	TRBJ2-1	TRBV3-1	TRBD2	TGTGCCAGCAGCCTCCCGACTAGCGGATCCCGTGAGCAGTTCTTC	CASSLPTSGSREQFF
many	TRBJ1-2	TRBV7-9	-	TGTGCCAGCAGCTATGCAGGGATGGATGGCTACACCTTC	CASSYAGMDGYTF
-	TRBJ1-1	TRBV10-1	-	TGCGCCAGCAGTTCACCTGGGAACACTGAAGCTTTCTTT	CASSSPGNTEAFF
-	TRBJ1-4	TRBV20-1	-	TGCAGGTACGAGGGGGAGGTGGATGAAAAACTGTTTTTT	CRYEGEVDEKLFF